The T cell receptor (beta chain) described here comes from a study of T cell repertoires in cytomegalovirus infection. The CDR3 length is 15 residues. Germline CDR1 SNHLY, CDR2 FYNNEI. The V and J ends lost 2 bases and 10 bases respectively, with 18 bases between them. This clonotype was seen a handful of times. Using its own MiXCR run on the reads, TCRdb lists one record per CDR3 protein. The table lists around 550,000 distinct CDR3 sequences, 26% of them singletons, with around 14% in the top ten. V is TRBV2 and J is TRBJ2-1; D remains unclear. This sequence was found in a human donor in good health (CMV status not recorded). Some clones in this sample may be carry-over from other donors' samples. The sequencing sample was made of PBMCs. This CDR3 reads CASSETGGPLTEQFF. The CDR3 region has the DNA TGTGCCAGCAGTGAAACGGGTGGACCACTAACGGAGCAGTTCTTC. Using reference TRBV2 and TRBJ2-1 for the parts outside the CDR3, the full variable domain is EPEVTQTPSHQVTQMGQEVILRCVPISNHLYFYWYRQILGQKVEFLVSFYNNEISEKSEIFDDQFSVERPDGSNFTLKIRSTKLEDSAMYFCASSETGGPLTEQFFGPGTRLTVL.